Described below is a single T cell receptor beta chain sequence and its context. The data were taken from a study of blood T cell repertoires in COVID-19. Study-wide context: PBMCs, B-cell-depleted T cells, or T cells provided the cDNA or gDNA that made up the material.

The V gene lost 4 bases and the J gene lost 4 bases, with 13 bases spanning the gap. The CDR3 is 13 residues long. Germline assignment: CDR1 SQVTM and CDR2 ANQGSEA. In the original analysis: Cell counts per sample came from amplifying reference gene primers. Only in-frame clones appear in the TCRdb table, and some are missing; sequencing was by immunoSEQ multiplex PCR. D and trimming were read from the DNA, whereas the V and J calls and clone size are those reported in that table. Of 200,000 or so clones in the sample, 82% were seen once. This chain connects TRBV29-1 to TRBJ1-1; D gene unclear. Input material: peripheral blood. The TCR originated in a woman between 25 and 40 years old with acute or convalescent COVID-19. CDR3 coding DNA: TGCAGCGTTGTAAAGCGAGGGCCCACTGAAGCTTTCTTT. Translated: CSVVKRGPTEAFF.